This passage covers 23 T cell receptor beta chains from one sample sequenced in a study of blood T cell repertoires in COVID-19. The assay was immunoSEQ multiplex PCR, and TCRdb's table has in-frame clones only and misses some. The repertoire consists of some 450,000 clones, with around 90% occurring once and the leading ten covering 0.7% to 0.85%. Sequencing was performed on peripheral blood. These receptors came from a man younger than 35 with COVID-19, enrolled during active disease.

The chain uses TRBV3-1 (or the pseudogene TRBV3-2) and TRBJ2-5, with 7 bases matching TRBD1. The CDR3 is 15 residues long. J lost 1 base, V lost 3 bases, and 5 bases had no gene match. Germline loops: CDR1 LGHDT, CDR2 YNNKEL (reference sequence). The CDR3, as DNA: TGTGCCAGCAGCCATCCCTGGGACAGCCAAGAGACCCAGTACTTC. Amino acids: CASSHPWDSQETQYF.

The V call is TRBV13, the J call TRBJ1-5; TRBD1 might be the D (5 bases). CDR3 length: 14 residues. The V and J ends lost 3 bases and 6 bases respectively, with 12 bases between them. The germline gives CDR1 PRHDT, CDR2 FYEKMQ (reference sequence). For the CDR3, the DNA is TGTGCCAGCAGCTTGTGGGGGGGTGGTCAGCCCCAGCATTTT. Protein sequence: CASSLWGGGQPQHF.

V and J are TRBV29-1 and TRBJ1-2; possible D gene TRBD1, 5 bases. The germline gives CDR1 SQVTM, CDR2 ANQGSEA. The CDR3 consists of 13 residues. V was shortened by 1 base and J by 3 bases, with 9 bases between the two germline ends. For the CDR3, the DNA is TGCAGCGTTGAAGTGGTCAGGGACTATGGCTACACCTTC. Its translation is CSVEVVRDYGYTF.

The chain employs TRBV27 and TRBJ1-2, with D tentatively TRBD1 (5 bases). Between the trimmed V and J ends, which lost 3 bases and 0 bases, there was a span of 8 bases. From germline, CDR1 is MNHEY and CDR2 SMNVEV (reference sequence). The CDR3 is 14 residues long. The CDR3 loop reads CASSFARANYGYTF. For the CDR3, the DNA is TGTGCCAGCAGTTTCGCCAGGGCTAACTATGGCTACACCTTC.

The rearrangement joins TRBV19 to TRBJ1-5; D call uncertain. The germline V gene has CDR1 LNHDA and CDR2 SQIVND (reference sequence). The CDR3 totals 14 residues. Trimming removed 2 bases at V and 11 bases at J, with 16 bases between. CDR3 in DNA: TGTGCCAGTAGTATAAGGAGGGAGGGTGAGGCCCAGCATTTT. This translates into CASSIRREGEAQHF.

This clone was detected once. The V gene is TRBV27, the J gene TRBJ2-1, with D maybe TRBD2 (7 bases). Trimming shortened V by 5 bases and J by 2 bases, and 13 bases separated the two germline ends. This CDR3 is built from 15 residues. The germline V gene has CDR1 MNHEY and CDR2 SMNVEV (reference sequence). Written as DNA, the CDR3 is TGTGCCAGCAGTGTTGGGGGGGCCCCCTACAATGAGCAGTTCTTC. Protein sequence: CASSVGGAPYNEQFF.

The chain links TRBV19 to TRBJ1-2; D gene uncertain. Trimming removed 2 bases from V and 6 bases from J, with 10 bases in between. CDR3 size: 13 residues. The germline V gene encodes CDR1 LNHDA and CDR2 SQIVND (reference sequence). The CDR3 DNA reads TGTGCCAGTAGTATATCTCGGGGTAATGGCTACACCTTC. It specifies CASSISRGNGYTF.

This clone came up a few times. At one of its ends the junction is not consistent with the germline gene, which may arise from a read error. The genes are TRBV5-1 and TRBJ2-7; tentative D call: TRBD1 (6 bases). CDR3 length equals 12 residues. The germline gives CDR1 SGHRS, CDR2 YFSETQ. CDR3 sequence reads: CASSSSDSFKDF. As DNA, the CDR3 is TGCGCCAGCAGCAGCTCGGACAGCTTCAAGGACTTC.

V gene TRBV9 combines with J gene TRBJ2-4, with 7 bases identical to TRBD1. After removal of 3 bases from V and 7 bases from J, the junction contained 13 bases not matched to a gene. This CDR3 is built from 16 residues. Germline V gene data show CDR1 as SGDLS and CDR2 as YYNGEE. The CDR3 protein is CASSGGVQGVTNIQYF. In DNA, the CDR3 is TGTGCCAGCAGCGGTGGGGTTCAGGGGGTGACGAACATTCAGTACTTC. Full variable domain (rest looked up from reference TRBV9 and TRBJ2-4): DSGVTQTPKHLITATGQRVTLRCSPRSGDLSVYWYQQSLDQGLQFLIQYYNGEERAKGNILERFSAQQFPDLHSELNLSSLELGDSALYFCASSGGVQGVTNIQYFGAGTRLSVL.

The CDR3 DNA reads as TGTGCCAGTAGTACCCCCGGGGTAAGCACAGATACGCAGTATTTT. Its protein product is CASSTPGVSTDTQYF. The chain is built from TRBV19 and TRBJ2-3; tentatively, D is TRBD2 (5 bases). Germline loops: CDR1 LNHDA, CDR2 SQIVND (reference sequence). V lost 4 bases to trimming and J lost 0 bases, with 11 bases between them. There are 15 residues in the CDR3.

The rearrangement uses TRBV7-8 and TRBJ2-7, with 11 bases fitting TRBD1. The V and J ends lost 5 bases and 4 bases, in that order; junction bases with no gene match: 4. CDR1 and CDR2 from the germline V gene are SGHVS and FQNEAQ. This CDR3 comprises 14 residues. The CDR3 region is CASSLRDRGYEQYF. The CDR3 bases are TGTGCCAGCAGCCTCCGGGACAGGGGGTACGAGCAGTACTTC.

For the CDR3, the DNA is TGTGCCAGCAGCCTAGCAACTAGAGATACGCAGTATTTT. It is translated as CASSLATRDTQYF. The J gene is TRBJ2-3, the V gene TRBV3-1 (or the pseudogene TRBV3-2), with D possibly being TRBD2 (5 bases). The CDR3 has 13 residues. The V end was cut by 4 bases, the J end by 5 bases, with 10 bases between. The germline gives CDR1 LGHDT, CDR2 YNNKEL (reference sequence).

The genes are TRBV27 and TRBJ2-3; 9 positions match TRBD2. Germline assignment: CDR1 MNHEY and CDR2 SMNVEV (reference sequence). The CDR3 consists of 16 residues. Trimming removed 4 bases from V and 9 bases from J; junction bases left unmatched: 14. CDR3 region: CASSSPGGGAFGTQYF. The DNA of the CDR3 is TGTGCCAGCAGTTCTCCTGGCGGGGGGGCCTTCGGAACGCAGTATTTT.

This CDR3 is CACPLGTENYGYTF. The CDR3 DNA follows: TGTGCCTGCCCCTTAGGGACAGAGAACTATGGCTACACCTTC. The chain links TRBV9 to TRBJ1-2; TRBD1 matches 7 bases. Per the germline V gene, CDR1 is SGDLS and CDR2 is YYNGEE. The ends lost 10 bases at V and 2 bases at J; junction bases unmatched: 11. The CDR3 spans 14 residues.

The V call is TRBV15, the J call TRBJ2-1, with 14 bases that match TRBD2. Trimming took 3 bases from V and 1 from J; bases not matched to a gene: 14. This CDR3 region has 21 residues. Germline V gives CDR1 LNHNV, CDR2 YYDKDF (reference sequence). CDR3: CATSRGRGLAGEFLSYNEQFF. The CDR3, as DNA: TGTGCCACCAGCAGGGGTAGGGGACTAGCGGGAGAATTTCTATCCTACAATGAGCAGTTCTTC.

The rearrangement joins TRBV7-2 to TRBJ2-2, with 9 bases fitting TRBD1. The V gene end was trimmed by 5 bases and the J gene end by 4 bases; junction bases not matched to a gene: 2. CDR1 SGHTA and CDR2 FQGNSA come from the germline V gene. CDR3 length equals 14 residues. The CDR3 region has the DNA TGTGCCAGCAGCGGACAGGGGAGCACCGGGGAGCTGTTTTTT. This gives the protein CASSGQGSTGELFF.

In this sample, this clone turned up a few times. The chain recombines TRBV11-2 with TRBJ2-4, with 7 nucleotides matching TRBD1. After removal of 1 base from V and 3 bases from J, the junction contained 3 bases not matched to a gene. The germline V gene encodes CDR1 SGHAT and CDR2 FQNNGV. This CDR3 spans 15 amino acids. CDR3 in amino acids: CASSLVWTGKNIQYF. The CDR3 DNA sequence: TGTGCCAGCAGCTTAGTTTGGACAGGCAAAAACATTCAGTACTTC.

This clone was observed once. The chain has TRBV7-9 and TRBJ1-2; D call uncertain. Germline V lookup: CDR1 SEHNR, CDR2 FQNEAQ (reference sequence). The CDR3 is 15 amino acids. The V gene lost 3 bases and the J gene lost 0 bases, with 11 bases spanning the gap. The DNA for the CDR3 is TGTGCCAGCAGCTTCGGCAACGGAGCTAACTATGGCTACACCTTC. This sequence encodes CASSFGNGANYGYTF.

The V call is TRBV21-1, the J call TRBJ1-5; the table gives TRBD1 as D, unverified against the DNA. TRBV21-1 is listed as a pseudogene. The CDR3 runs 19 residues. The CDR3 loop is CASSLHTGRGLHSNQPQHF. DNA for the CDR3: TGTGCCAGCAGCCTTCACACAGGGAGAGGGTTACATAGCAATCAGCCCCAGCATTTT.

Only one count was recorded for this clone. The rearrangement uses TRBV5-1 and TRBJ1-1; 9 bases align to TRBD1. This CDR3 is 17 amino acids long. Germline V lookup: CDR1 SGHRS, CDR2 YFSETQ. V shed 2 bases and J 5 bases; nucleotides not matched to a gene: 13. CDR3 loop: CASSFKGDRGWKTEAFF. As DNA, the CDR3 is TGCGCCAGCAGCTTTAAGGGAGACAGGGGGTGGAAAACTGAAGCTTTCTTT.

The chain employs TRBV11-2 and TRBJ2-5; TRBD2 is a possible D gene (5 bases). The CDR3 runs 13 residues. CDR1 SGHAT and CDR2 FQNNGV come from the germline V gene. The V end was cut by 4 bases, the J end by 2 bases, with 8 bases between. CDR3 in DNA: TGTGCCAGCAGCTCGACTACTCAAGAGACCCAGTACTTC. Translated, it gives CASSSTTQETQYF.

This clone was counted once. V usage is TRBV30 and J usage is TRBJ2-7; D unresolved. V lost 3 bases and J 0 bases, leaving 15 bases between the germline ends. The length of the CDR3 is 15 residues. The germline gives CDR1 GTSNPN, CDR2 SVGIG (reference sequence). The CDR3 loop is CAWSPLTLSSYEQYF. The CDR3 DNA follows: TGTGCCTGGAGCCCCCTCACCCTGAGCTCCTACGAGCAGTACTTC.

The table lists this clone with a count of one. The V and J genes are TRBV6-5 and TRBJ1-2, with D possibly being TRBD1 (5 bases). Trimming removed 4 bases from V and 4 bases from J, with 10 bases in between. The CDR3 is 13 amino acids. Germline loops: CDR1 MNHEY, CDR2 SVGAGI. CDR3 region: CASSLGAIYGYTF. The CDR3 DNA is TGTGCCAGCAGTTTAGGGGCGATCTATGGCTACACCTTC.